The 25 T cell receptor beta chains reported below all come from one sample, sequenced in a study of T cell responses to AZD1222 COVID-19 vaccine. Sequencing was performed with immunoSEQ multiplex PCR; in TCRdb, only in-frame clones are kept and a portion is missing. The table records about 140,000 clones, about 91% of them present only once. Sequences were derived from peripheral blood, sampled on day 0 of AZD1222 vaccination. These TCRs come from an adult in good health.

The table lists this clone with a count of one. The chain is built from TRBV28 and TRBJ1-2; D not certain. The germline V gene has CDR1 MDHEN and CDR2 SYDVKM. With 3 bases removed from V and 2 bases from J, the gap between germline ends came to 13 bases. This CDR3 spans 15 amino acids. CDR3 in amino acids: CASSFQITFNYGYTF. The CDR3 DNA is TGTGCCAGCAGTTTTCAGATCACGTTCAACTATGGCTACACCTTC.

The chain uses TRBV5-1 and TRBJ1-6; 7 bases match TRBD1. The CDR3 has 16 amino acids. The V and J ends lost 1 base and 7 bases, in that order; junction bases with no gene match: 8. Germline CDR1 SGHRS, CDR2 YFSETQ. CDR3 sequence: CASSLRLQGSNSPLHF. In DNA form, the CDR3 reads TGCGCCAGCAGCTTGAGGCTACAGGGGTCGAATTCACCCCTCCACTTT.

CDR3 residues: CASSPNGQISGNTIYF. In DNA, the CDR3 is TGTGCCAGCAGCCCAAATGGGCAGATCTCTGGAAACACCATATATTTT. The chain links TRBV11-2 to TRBJ1-3; D call uncertain. This CDR3 has 16 amino acids. Trimming shortened V by 5 bases and J by 0 bases, and 14 bases separated the two germline ends. Germline CDR1 reads SGHAT; CDR2 reads FQNNGV.

The genes are TRBV3-1 (or the pseudogene TRBV3-2) and TRBJ2-1, with TRBD2 matching 8 bases. Germline CDR1 and CDR2: LGHDT and YNNKEL (reference sequence). Unmatched junction bases numbered 8, after V lost 1 base and J lost 6 bases. The CDR3 is 16 residues long. DNA of the CDR3: TGTGCCAGCAGCCAAGTATATCGGACTAGCTTCAATGAGCAGTTCTTC. Translated: CASSQVYRTSFNEQFF.

The chain employs TRBV20-1 and TRBJ1-1; D is uncertain. CDR1 and CDR2 from the germline V gene are DFQATT and SNEGSKA (reference sequence). The CDR3 consists of 12 residues. Deletions cut 3 bases from V and 1 base from J, with 6 bases between. The CDR3 sequence is CSASGPNTEAFF. CDR3 coding DNA: TGCAGTGCTAGTGGTCCGAACACTGAAGCTTTCTTT.

V and J are TRBV6-6 and TRBJ1-2; 7 bases match TRBD1. Germline CDR1 and CDR2: MNHNY and SVGAGI (reference sequence). V shed 1 base, J shed 5 bases, and the junction held 10 bases outside the gene matches. The CDR3 is 16 amino acids. The CDR3 DNA is TGTGCCAGCAGTTACTTGGGGACAGCAGATCGTTATGGCTACACCTTC. Translation: CASSYLGTADRYGYTF.

V and J are TRBV7-2 and TRBJ2-3, with 12 bases fitting TRBD2. This CDR3 spans 16 amino acids. The V gene's germline CDR1 is SGHTA and CDR2 FQGNSA. J was trimmed by 10 bases and V by 3 bases; bases with no gene match: 11. The DNA for the CDR3 is TGTGCCAGCAGCTTCCGCTGGCTAGCGGGAGGGCGGGCGCAGTATTTT. This encodes CASSFRWLAGGRAQYF.

CDR3 sequence reads: CASSLAGVADGYTF. The CDR3 coding sequence is TGCGCCAGCAGCTTGGCGGGGGTGGCGGATGGCTACACCTTC. This chain links TRBV5-1 with TRBJ1-2, with D maybe TRBD1 (5 bases). The V and J ends lost 0 bases and 6 bases respectively, with 12 bases between them. Germline V gene sequence: CDR1 SGHRS, CDR2 YFSETQ. The CDR3 is made up of 14 amino acids.

The chain is built from TRBV19 and TRBJ2-7; possible D gene TRBD2, 5 bases. CDR3 size: 14 residues. The germline CDR1 and CDR2 sequences are LNHDA and SQIVND (reference sequence). V was pared by 10 bases and J by 7 bases, with 23 bases between. CDR3 sequence reads: CATAGRAGPREQYF. The CDR3, as DNA: TGTGCCACCGCCGGGCGGGCCGGTCCGAGGGAGCAGTACTTC.

The table lists this clone with a few counts. This chain uses TRBV5-1 with TRBJ2-3; 10 bases fit TRBD1. This CDR3 region has 16 residues. Germline CDR1 SGHRS, CDR2 YFSETQ. V lost 0 bases, J lost 2 bases, and 3 bases stayed unmatched. CDR3 in amino acids: CASSLGGTGATDTQYF. The CDR3 bases are TGCGCCAGCAGCTTGGGAGGGACAGGGGCCACAGATACGCAGTATTTT.

The rearrangement uses TRBV5-6 and TRBJ2-7; D gene unclear. CDR3 length: 14 amino acids. CDR1 and CDR2 (germline): SGHDT, YYEEEE. Between the trimmed V and J ends, which lost 2 bases and 2 bases, there was a span of 11 bases. The CDR3 nucleotides are TGTGCCAGCAGCTTTATACGAGGCCCCTACGAGCAGTACTTC. Translating gives CASSFIRGPYEQYF.

This clone was seen only a few times. The chain couples TRBV30 to TRBJ1-1; no clear D. Germline CDR1 GTSNPN, CDR2 SVGIG (reference sequence). V shed 3 bases and J shed 0 bases, with 8 bases lying between them. The CDR3 is made up of 13 amino acids. The CDR3 is CAWSGRLNTEAFF. CDR3 nucleotides: TGTGCCTGGAGCGGGCGGCTGAACACTGAAGCTTTCTTT.

This chain connects TRBV5-6 to TRBJ1-1; no firm D call. V was trimmed by 1 base and J by 6 bases, leaving 16 bases between them. This CDR3 contains 15 residues. CDR1 and CDR2 from the germline V gene are SGHDT and YYEEEE. CDR3 sequence (DNA): TGTGCCAGCAGCTTGAGGCCGGGCCCCTTATCTGAAGCTTTCTTT. This translates into CASSLRPGPLSEAFF.

This chain connects TRBV2 to TRBJ2-4; tentatively, D is TRBD1 (5 bases). Trimming removed 7 bases at V and 8 bases at J, with 15 bases between. The CDR3 contains 13 residues. The germline V gene has CDR1 SNHLY and CDR2 FYNNEI. The CDR3 sequence: CASTIQGSHIQYF. CDR3 DNA: TGTGCCAGCACTATTCAGGGTAGTCACATTCAGTACTTC.

This sequence joins TRBV4-2 and TRBJ2-3; D not resolved. Between the trimmed V and J ends, which lost 0 bases and 2 bases, there was a span of 9 bases. The CDR3 has 15 amino acids. Germline values: CDR1 LGHNA, CDR2 YNFKEQ. The CDR3 protein is CASSQDLASTDTQYF. The CDR3 DNA reads TGTGCCAGCAGCCAAGATCTCGCATCCACAGATACGCAGTATTTT.

V gene TRBV25-1 combines with J gene TRBJ1-2; TRBD1 agrees at 11 bases. V lost 7 bases to trimming and J lost 6 bases; unmatched junction nucleotides: 13. The germline V gene encodes CDR1 MGHDK and CDR2 SYGVNS. The CDR3 is made up of 16 amino acids. The CDR3 is CASKGHSGQGAHGYTF. The CDR3 DNA is TGTGCCAGCAAGGGGCACTCTGGACAGGGGGCGCATGGCTACACCTTC.

This chain connects TRBV5-1 to TRBJ1-5, with D perhaps TRBD1 (6 bases). Germline lookup yields CDR1 SGHRS and CDR2 YFSETQ. V gave up 4 bases and J gave up 7 bases, with 12 bases separating them. This CDR3 has 13 residues. This CDR3 reads CASSRDIGQPQHF. Here the CDR3 DNA reads TGCGCCAGCAGCCGGGACATCGGGCAGCCCCAGCATTTT.

This chain connects TRBV2 to TRBJ1-4; possibly TRBD1 for D (5 bases). The germline CDR1 and CDR2 sequences are SNHLY and FYNNEI. V lost 6 bases, J lost 1 base, and 6 bases lay in between. This CDR3 has 13 amino acids. CDR3 DNA: TGTGCCAGCAGGGACAAAACTAATGAAAAACTGTTTTTT. Its translation is CASRDKTNEKLFF.

The chain couples TRBV19 to TRBJ2-2, with TRBD2 identical over 12 bases. The CDR3 is made up of 14 amino acids. J gave up 5 bases and V 10 bases, and 5 bases lay outside the gene matches. Germline V gene lookup returns CDR1 LNHDA and CDR2 SQIVND (reference sequence). The CDR3 DNA reads TGTGCCACCGGACTAGCGGGATATACCGGGGAGCTGTTTTTT. This gives the protein CATGLAGYTGELFF. Drawing the rest from reference TRBV19 and TRBJ2-2, the complete variable domain is DGGITQSPKYLFRKEGQNVTLSCEQNLNHDAMYWYRQDPGQGLRLIYYSQIVNDFQKGDIAEGYSVSREKKESFPLTVTSAQKNPTAFYLCATGLAGYTGELFFGEGSRLTVL.

The chain links TRBV11-3 to TRBJ2-3; no clear D. Germline CDR1 SGHNT, CDR2 YENEEA. Trimming removed 5 bases at V and 6 bases at J, with 12 bases between. The CDR3 covers 13 residues. CDR3 sequence: CASSGRRWDTQYF. The CDR3 DNA reads TGTGCCAGCAGCGGACGCCGGTGGGATACGCAGTATTTT.

This chain links TRBV5-1 with TRBJ2-7; TRBD2 aligns across 7 bases. This CDR3 has 14 residues. V dropped 5 bases and J dropped 7; count of bases not matched to a gene: 12. In germline, CDR1 is SGHRS, CDR2 YFSETQ. CDR3 loop: CASSISRGLGEQYF. The CDR3 DNA reads TGCGCCAGCAGTATATCGCGGGGGTTGGGGGAGCAGTACTTC.

The chain combines TRBV6-1 with TRBJ2-5, with D maybe TRBD1 (6 bases). V shed 3 bases and J shed 8 bases, with 13 bases lying between them. Germline V CDR1 and CDR2: MNHNS, SASEGT. This CDR3 is built from 13 residues. This CDR3 is CASSDKQGPTQYF. CDR3 nucleotides: TGTGCCAGCAGTGACAAACAGGGACCTACCCAGTACTTC.

The chain carries TRBV29-1 and TRBJ1-1; 7 positions match TRBD1. Germline assignment: CDR1 SQVTM and CDR2 ANQGSEA. This CDR3 region has 14 residues. V lost 4 bases to trimming and J lost 3 bases; unmatched junction nucleotides: 8. CDR3 in amino acids: CSVALLTGDTEAFF. CDR3 in DNA: TGCAGCGTTGCTCTACTAACAGGGGACACTGAAGCTTTCTTT.

The chain carries TRBV18 and TRBJ2-7, with 7 bases that match TRBD2. There are 16 residues in the CDR3. Unmatched junction bases numbered 13, after V lost 3 bases and J lost 5 bases. Germline CDR1 is KGHSH and CDR2 is LQKENI. The CDR3 protein is CASSPGGSHPGNEQYF. CDR3 in DNA: TGTGCCAGCTCACCGGGAGGGTCTCACCCGGGAAACGAGCAGTACTTC.

V and J are TRBV11-2 and TRBJ2-1; 9 positions match TRBD2. From germline, CDR1 is SGHAT and CDR2 FQNNGV. The CDR3 length is 18 residues. With 3 bases clipped from V and 0 bases from J, the junction kept 9 bases outside the gene matches. CDR3 DNA: TGTGCCAGCAGCTTTTTATGGCTAGCGGGAAGCTCCTACAATGAGCAGTTCTTC. This translates into CASSFLWLAGSSYNEQFF.